This TCR beta chain is drawn from a study of esophageal squamous cell carcinoma under preoperative chemotherapy. To note about this clonotype: The antigen is unknown.

TCRdb called the PCR reads again in MiXCR, with one record for every CDR3 protein. The sample lists roughly 9,300 distinct CDR3 sequences, approximately 48% occurring once. Germline V gene data show CDR1 as MNHEY and CDR2 as SVGAGI. This CDR3 contains 15 residues. V lost 6 bases and J lost 0; bases outside the gene matches: 4. Study conclusions and caveats: After chemotherapy, TCR diversity rose significantly in peripheral T cells but not in tumor-infiltrating lymphocytes.

Time point specified: after preoperative PTX-NDP chemotherapy. This specimen was taken from a patient given preoperative chemotherapy. The sequence derives from a human donor with esophageal squamous cell carcinoma. The donor label of this sample is uncertain. The chain recombines TRBV6-5 with TRBJ2-1; TRBD2 matches 8 bases. CDR3 nucleotides: TGTGCCAGCAGCTTAGCGGGAAGCTCCTACAATGAGCAGTTCTTC. Translation gives CASSLAGSSYNEQFF.